These 3 T cell receptor beta chains were all obtained from the same sample, sequenced in a study of CD8+CD57+ T cells in acquired aplastic anemia. Profiling that covered TCR beta VDJ and CDR3 relied on genomic DNA as its template. From the reads, TCRdb called clonotypes with MiXCR, one entry per CDR3 protein. Among approximately 300,000 distinct CDR3 sequences, under 60% were seen once, and the ten largest hold around 1.3%. Those patients picked for sequencing had displayed CD8+CD57+ cell expansion on flow cytometry. The sequenced material came from sorted CD4+, CD8+, or CD8+CD57+ T cells (not recorded which) from PBMCs. The receptor set was obtained from a human donor with aplastic anemia.

The rearrangement uses TRBV19 and TRBJ1-4; D gene unclear. V was shortened by 5 bases and J by 5 bases, with 18 bases between the two germline ends. The CDR3 extends over 16 amino acids. Germline V lookup: CDR1 LNHDA, CDR2 SQIVND (reference sequence). CDR3 in amino acids: CASSASDGIHNEKLFF. CDR3 bases: TGTGCCAGTAGTGCCTCCGACGGCATTCACAATGAAAAACTGTTTTTT.

This clonotype was seen only a few times. This chain links TRBV20-1 with TRBJ2-1; TRBD2 agrees at 7 bases. CDR3 length equals 17 residues. The germline CDR1 and CDR2 sequences are DFQATT and SNEGSKA (reference sequence). Trimming took 0 bases from V and 2 from J; bases not matched to a gene: 10. Here the CDR3 reads CSARDWLAEGTYNEQFF. CDR3 sequence (DNA): TGCAGTGCTAGAGATTGGCTAGCGGAGGGCACCTACAATGAGCAGTTCTTC.

This clonotype was detected only a few times. The chain combines TRBV20-1 with TRBJ1-5; 8 nucleotides align to TRBD1. CDR1 and CDR2 (germline): DFQATT, SNEGSKA (reference sequence). V gave up 2 bases and J gave up 6 bases; unmatched junction bases: 6. The CDR3 is 14 amino acids. The chain's CDR3 is CSARPGTGVQPQHF. The CDR3 DNA follows: TGCAGTGCTAGACCCGGGACAGGAGTTCAGCCCCAGCATTTT.